This passage covers 19 T cell receptor beta chains from one sample sequenced in a study of shared clonotypes between healthy human individuals. The repertoire was sequenced with immunoSEQ multiplex PCR; TCRdb's copy has only in-frame clones and lacks some. Among 2 million to 2.5 million clones, more than 90% were seen once, and the ten largest hold about 0.13%. Specimen: naive CD4+ T cells sorted from blood. As to subset: CD45RA+ positively selected. These receptors were taken from a man between 18 and 29 years old in good health.

This rearrangement joins TRBV14 to TRBJ1-2; TRBD1 aligns across 9 bases. Germline V gene sequence: CDR1 SGHDN, CDR2 FVKESK. This CDR3 has 17 residues. Trimming took 4 bases from V and 8 from J; bases not matched to a gene: 17. CDR3 residues: CASSPPKGTGYGPGYTF. CDR3 in DNA: TGTGCCAGCAGCCCACCTAAGGGGACAGGGTATGGACCCGGCTACACCTTC.

V usage is TRBV10-1 and J usage is TRBJ2-7; 14 nucleotides agree with TRBD2. Germline CDR1 reads WNHNN; CDR2 reads SYGVQD (reference sequence). This CDR3 spans 18 amino acids. The V gene end was trimmed by 4 bases and the J gene end by 2 bases; junction bases not matched to a gene: 10. The CDR3 DNA reads as TGCGCCAGCAGTGGCCCGACTAGCGGGAGGGCAGGGACCTACGAGCAGTACTTC. Amino acid sequence: CASSGPTSGRAGTYEQYF.

This rearrangement joins TRBV5-8 to TRBJ2-3; 13 bases match TRBD2. Per the germline V gene, CDR1 is SGHTS and CDR2 is YDEGEE. This CDR3 has 16 amino acids. V shed 2 bases, J shed 5 bases, and the junction held 5 bases outside the gene matches. The CDR3 is CASSFSTSGRRDTQYF. The DNA of the CDR3 is TGTGCCAGCAGCTTCTCGACTAGCGGGAGGAGAGATACGCAGTATTTT.

A word on this clone: Other DNA sequences in the sample encode the same CDR3. This sequence joins TRBV19 and TRBJ2-5; 12 bases are shared with TRBD2. The V segment lost 8 bases and the J segment 4 bases; nucleotides outside the gene matches: 2. Germline V lookup: CDR1 LNHDA, CDR2 SQIVND (reference sequence). CDR3 length: 13 amino acids. The CDR3 sequence is CASRLAGVETQYF. CDR3 nucleotide sequence: TGTGCCAGTCGACTAGCGGGAGTAGAGACCCAGTACTTC.

The chain couples TRBV27 to TRBJ2-2; 7 positions agree with TRBD2. Germline V lookup: CDR1 MNHEY, CDR2 SMNVEV (reference sequence). The CDR3 has 13 residues. V lost 6 bases to trimming and J lost 8 bases; unmatched junction nucleotides: 6. The CDR3 here is CASSRDYQGELFF. The DNA for the CDR3 is TGTGCCAGCAGCCGGGACTACCAAGGGGAGCTGTTTTTT.

The chain couples TRBV7-9 to TRBJ2-7, with D perhaps matching TRBD1 (5 bases). This CDR3 region has 10 residues. Trimming took 5 bases from V and 11 from J, leaving 10 bases between them. CDR1 and CDR2 from the germline V gene are SEHNR and FQNEAQ (reference sequence). CDR3 coding DNA: TGTGCCAGCAGCCCAGGGCCGGAGTACTTC. Its protein is CASSPGPEYF.

V usage is TRBV7-2 and J usage is TRBJ1-2, with 8 bases aligning to TRBD1. CDR1 is SGHTA and CDR2 is FQGNSA in the germline V gene. The ends lost 5 bases at V and 4 bases at J; junction bases unmatched: 9. The length of the CDR3 is 15 residues. Here the CDR3 reads CASSPGQGGSYGYTF. CDR3 nucleotides: TGTGCCAGCAGCCCCGGACAGGGTGGGAGCTATGGCTACACCTTC.

V usage is TRBV9 and J usage is TRBJ1-2; no reliable D call. This CDR3 region has 15 residues. The germline V and J ends were trimmed by 0 bases and 0 bases, with 9 bases remaining between them. Germline lookup yields CDR1 SGDLS and CDR2 YYNGEE. The CDR3 DNA reads TGTGCCAGCAGCGTAGATGGCGTAGCTAACTATGGCTACACCTTC. As protein: CASSVDGVANYGYTF.

The chain uses TRBV28 and TRBJ1-5, with 7 bases aligning to TRBD1. Trimming cost V 2 bases and J 6 bases; bases outside gene matches: 4. This CDR3 spans 14 amino acids. Germline values: CDR1 MDHEN, CDR2 SYDVKM. CDR3 in DNA: TGTGCCAGCAGTTTACAGGGGGGTGTTCAGCCCCAGCATTTT. Its protein is CASSLQGGVQPQHF.

The chain joins TRBV12-5 to TRBJ1-1, with TRBD1 matching over 7 bases. This CDR3 is built from 14 residues. Looked up from germline, CDR1 is LGHNT and CDR2 is FRNRAP. Trimming cost V 7 bases and J 6 bases; bases outside gene matches: 11. CDR3 residues: CASAPTGRKSEAFF. CDR3 in DNA: TGTGCTAGTGCCCCGACAGGGCGTAAATCTGAAGCTTTCTTT.

The count of this clone is one. The chain couples TRBV9 to TRBJ1-3; TRBD1 matches at 8 bases. This CDR3 contains 16 residues. Trimming removed 0 bases from V and 4 bases from J; junction bases left unmatched: 6. The germline gives CDR1 SGDLS, CDR2 YYNGEE. This CDR3 is CASSVALTGAGNTIYF. CDR3 coding DNA: TGTGCCAGCAGCGTAGCCCTGACAGGGGCCGGAAACACCATATATTTT.

The rearrangement joins TRBV19 to TRBJ2-1, with D uncertain. V dropped 0 bases and J dropped 9 bases, with 9 bases sitting between them. The CDR3 covers 13 residues. Per the germline V gene, CDR1 is LNHDA and CDR2 is SQIVND (reference sequence). DNA of the CDR3: TGTGCCAGTAGTATAGATGCCAAGCGTGAGCAGTTCTTC. This sequence encodes CASSIDAKREQFF.

The chain recombines TRBV5-6 with TRBJ1-5; 9 bases fit TRBD1. CDR1 and CDR2 from the germline V gene are SGHDT and YYEEEE. With V trimmed by 4 bases and J by 7 bases, 3 bases remained unmatched. There are 13 residues in the CDR3. CDR3 protein: CASSRTGVQPQHF. The DNA of the CDR3 is TGTGCCAGCAGCCGGACAGGGGTGCAGCCCCAGCATTTT.

This clone showed up just a few times. This chain links TRBV5-6 with TRBJ1-4; D is ambiguous. Per germline, CDR1 SGHDT and CDR2 YYEEEE. This CDR3 is 15 amino acids long. The germline V and J ends were trimmed by 4 bases and 4 bases, with 14 bases remaining between them. The CDR3 spells CASSSSRLFNEKLFF. CDR3 in DNA: TGTGCCAGCAGCAGTTCCAGGCTATTTAATGAAAAACTGTTTTTT.

This sequence joins TRBV28 and TRBJ1-1, with 7 bases that match TRBD1. J was trimmed by 3 bases and V by 5 bases; bases with no gene match: 9. This CDR3 region has 15 residues. Germline V CDR1 and CDR2: MDHEN, SYDVKM. The CDR3: CASSLRGILDTEAFF. CDR3 sequence (DNA): TGTGCCAGCAGTCTCAGGGGGATTCTGGACACTGAAGCTTTCTTT. Full variable domain (outside the CDR3, taken from reference TRBV28 and TRBJ1-1): DVKVTQSSRYLVKRTGEKVFLECVQDMDHENMFWYRQDPGLGLRLIYFSYDVKMKEKGDIPEGYSVSREKKERFSLILESASTNQTSMYLCASSLRGILDTEAFFGQGTRLTVV.

The chain combines TRBV5-1 with TRBJ2-3; the D is unclear. With 1 base removed from V and 1 base from J, the gap between germline ends came to 10 bases. The CDR3 contains 15 residues. Germline V CDR1 and CDR2: SGHRS, YFSETQ. The DNA for the CDR3 is TGCGCCAGCAGCTTGCTAGGGATACGCACAGATACGCAGTATTTT. Protein: CASSLLGIRTDTQYF. Filled out from reference TRBV5-1 and TRBJ2-3, the complete variable domain reads KAGVTQTPRYLIKTRGQQVTLSCSPISGHRSVSWYQQTPGQGLQFLFEYFSETQRNKGNFPGRFSGRQFSNSRSEMNVSTLELGDSALYLCASSLLGIRTDTQYFGPGTRLTVL.

CDR3: CASSVSGTGVYEQYF. The CDR3 DNA sequence: TGTGCCAGCAGCGTTTCCGGGACAGGGGTCTACGAGCAGTACTTC. J is TRBJ2-7 and V is TRBV7-9, with 10 bases aligning to TRBD1. The CDR3 is 15 amino acids. Trimming removed 5 bases from V and 3 bases from J; junction bases left unmatched: 7. The V gene's germline CDR1 is SEHNR and CDR2 FQNEAQ (reference sequence).

CDR3 protein: CASSLLGTGYGYTF. In DNA form, the CDR3 reads TGTGCCAGCAGTTTATTAGGGACAGGGTATGGCTACACCTTC. The V call is TRBV27, the J call TRBJ1-2; 9 bases match TRBD1. The germline V gene encodes CDR1 MNHEY and CDR2 SMNVEV (reference sequence). The V and J ends lost 1 base and 5 bases, in that order; junction bases with no gene match: 2. The CDR3 contains 14 residues.

The rearrangement links TRBV6-1 to TRBJ2-2; possible D gene TRBD1, 5 bases. Germline CDR1 and CDR2: MNHNS and SASEGT. Trimming cost V 4 bases and J 6 bases, with 9 bases left between them. CDR3 size: 13 residues. CDR3 sequence reads: CASSGQGAGELFF. The CDR3, as DNA: TGTGCCAGCAGTGGACAAGGGGCCGGGGAGCTGTTTTTT.